The 21 T cell receptor beta chains below come from one sample, sequenced in a study of T cells in localized non-small cell lung cancer. Profiled with immunoSEQ multiplex PCR; TCRdb holds only in-frame clones, not every one. The sample lists 13,000 to 15,000 clones, more than 70% occurring once. The sample here was peripheral blood mononuclear cells, taken before any cancer treatment. These receptors all come from a man between 40 and 69 years old with stage III lung adenocarcinoma.

This clone showed up just once. This chain connects TRBV18 to TRBJ2-7; 7 nucleotides line up with TRBD1. Trimming took 0 bases from V and 2 from J; bases not matched to a gene: 10. The germline V gene encodes CDR1 KGHSH and CDR2 LQKENI. CDR3 length: 17 amino acids. The CDR3 sequence is CASSPPPSTGRPYEQYF. For the CDR3, the DNA is TGTGCCAGCTCACCACCCCCATCGACAGGGAGACCCTACGAGCAGTACTTC.

The chain recombines TRBV7-8 with TRBJ2-6; no definite D call. Germline V gene data show CDR1 as SGHVS and CDR2 as FQNEAQ. The length of the CDR3 is 20 residues. V was pared by 3 bases and J by 0 bases, with 21 bases between. This CDR3 reads CASSFEPRSRQFSGANVLTF. CDR3 nucleotides: TGTGCCAGCAGCTTCGAACCACGGAGCAGGCAATTCTCTGGGGCCAACGTCCTGACTTTC.

The chain is built from TRBV11-2 and TRBJ2-2, with 9 bases identical to TRBD1. This CDR3 is built from 15 residues. Germline CDR1 SGHAT, CDR2 FQNNGV. V dropped 2 bases and J dropped 9; count of bases not matched to a gene: 7. Here the CDR3 reads CASSLSPGQGRELFF. The CDR3 nucleotides read TGTGCCAGCAGCTTATCTCCGGGACAGGGCCGGGAGCTGTTTTTT. The full variable domain, completed using reference TRBV11-2 and TRBJ2-2, is EAGVAQSPRYKIIEKRQSVAFWCNPISGHATLYWYQQILGQGPKLLIQFQNNGVVDDSQLPKDRFSAERLKGVDSTLKIQPAKLEDSAVYLCASSLSPGQGRELFFGEGSRLTVL.

J is TRBJ2-5 and V is TRBV7-8; 10 bases agree with TRBD2. This CDR3 spans 17 amino acids. The germline V gene has CDR1 SGHVS and CDR2 FQNEAQ. The V segment lost 7 bases and the J segment 6 bases; nucleotides outside the gene matches: 17. CDR3 in amino acids: CASNSLVGASGSQTQYF. CDR3 coding DNA: TGTGCCAGCAACAGCTTAGTAGGCGCTAGCGGGAGTCAGACCCAGTACTTC.

The chain links TRBV30 to TRBJ2-7, with 7 bases that match TRBD2. The V gene end was trimmed by 0 bases and the J gene end by 3 bases; junction bases not matched to a gene: 8. Germline values: CDR1 GTSNPN, CDR2 SVGIG (reference sequence). This CDR3 contains 15 residues. This CDR3 reads CAWSVRDGRSYEQYF. In nucleotides, the CDR3 is TGTGCCTGGAGTGTACGTGACGGGAGGAGCTACGAGCAGTACTTC.

The chain couples TRBV18 to TRBJ1-1, with D uncertain. This CDR3 spans 13 amino acids. Between the trimmed V and J ends, which lost 3 bases and 2 bases, there was a span of 7 bases. Germline CDR1 is KGHSH and CDR2 is LQKENI. The CDR3 DNA follows: TGTGCCAGCTCACCGATAAGAAACACTGAAGCTTTCTTT. It codes for CASSPIRNTEAFF.

The J gene is TRBJ1-3, the V gene TRBV14, with D uncertain. V lost 4 bases to trimming and J lost 2 bases, with 6 bases between them. CDR1 and CDR2 from the germline V gene are SGHDN and FVKESK. The CDR3 runs 13 residues. The CDR3 region has the DNA TGTGCCAGCAGCCGAGGAGCTGGAAACACCATATATTTT. Its translation is CASSRGAGNTIYF.

The V gene is TRBV7-8, the J gene TRBJ2-1, with unresolved D. The length of the CDR3 is 14 residues. Germline V CDR1 and CDR2: SGHVS, FQNEAQ. V lost 2 bases and J lost 2, with 7 bases in between. CDR3 nucleotides: TGTGCCAGCAGCTTACTAGTCCCCTACAATGAGCAGTTCTTC. Its protein product is CASSLLVPYNEQFF. Drawing the rest from reference TRBV7-8 and TRBJ2-1, the complete variable domain is GAGVSQSPRYKVAKRGQDVALRCDPISGHVSLFWYQQALGQGPEFLTYFQNEAQLDKSGLPSDRFFAERPEGSVSTLKIQRTQQEDSAVYLCASSLLVPYNEQFFGPGTRLTVL.

The chain employs TRBV4-1 and TRBJ2-6; D is possibly TRBD2 (6 bases). V dropped 0 bases and J dropped 4 bases, with 10 bases sitting between them. Germline CDR1 is MGHRA and CDR2 is YSYEKL. This CDR3 spans 16 amino acids. The CDR3 protein is CASSQEGGVGANVLTF. Written as DNA, the CDR3 is TGCGCCAGCAGCCAAGAGGGCGGGGTCGGGGCCAACGTCCTGACTTTC.

The chain recombines TRBV7-9 with TRBJ1-1; weak D call: TRBD1 (6 bases). Germline values: CDR1 SEHNR, CDR2 FQNEAQ (reference sequence). The CDR3 length is 15 residues. V was shortened by 4 bases and J by 1 base, with 13 bases between the two germline ends. The DNA for the CDR3 is TGTGCCAGCAGCTATCAAGGGGGGGAGAACACTGAAGCTTTCTTT. Translated: CASSYQGGENTEAFF.

The V and J genes are TRBV7-2 and TRBJ2-2; D may be TRBD1 (6 bases). V was pared by 8 bases and J by 6 bases, with 13 bases between. From germline, CDR1 is SGHTA and CDR2 FQGNSA. CDR3 size: 13 residues. CDR3 bases: TGTGCCAGCGTTCAGGGGTGGGCCGGGGAGCTGTTTTTT. The encoded protein is CASVQGWAGELFF.

The rearrangement links TRBV4-3 to TRBJ2-3; D is perhaps TRBD2 (6 bases). CDR1 is LGHNA and CDR2 is YSLEER in the germline V gene. The CDR3 runs to 19 residues. V lost 0 bases and J 4 bases, leaving 23 bases between the germline ends. The CDR3, as DNA: TGCGCCAGCAGCCAAGACAAACAACTCGGGACGGGAGCAGCAGATACGCAGTATTTT. This encodes CASSQDKQLGTGAADTQYF.

The gene calls are TRBV27 and TRBJ2-2; D is ambiguous. The V gene's germline CDR1 is MNHEY and CDR2 SMNVEV (reference sequence). The V end was cut by 4 bases, the J end by 2 bases, with 8 bases between. CDR3 length: 14 amino acids. As DNA, the CDR3 is TGTGCCAGCAGTTCCAATGTTAACACCGGGGAGCTGTTTTTT. Amino acid sequence: CASSSNVNTGELFF.

The chain joins TRBV7-9 to TRBJ2-7; tentatively, D is TRBD1 (6 bases). Trimming shortened V by 5 bases and J by 2 bases, and 13 bases separated the two germline ends. Germline assignment: CDR1 SEHNR and CDR2 FQNEAQ (reference sequence). There are 14 residues in the CDR3. The CDR3 DNA reads as TGTGCCAGCAGCGAGGGGGTTCACCCCTACGAGCAGTACTTC. It encodes CASSEGVHPYEQYF. The full variable domain, completed using reference TRBV7-9 and TRBJ2-7, is DTGVSQNPRHKITKRGQNVTFRCDPISEHNRLYWYRQTLGQGPEFLTYFQNEAQLEKSRLLSDRFSAERPKGSFSTLEIQRTEQGDSAMYLCASSEGVHPYEQYFGPGTRLTVT.

The rearrangement links TRBV6-1 to TRBJ1-5; the D is unclear. The V gene lost 2 bases and the J gene lost 6 bases, with 17 bases spanning the gap. The CDR3 is made up of 16 amino acids. CDR1 is MNHNS, CDR2 SASEGT, per germline. CDR3: CASSELYEVPPQPQHF. In DNA, the CDR3 is TGTGCCAGCAGTGAACTTTATGAGGTTCCCCCTCAGCCCCAGCATTTT.

J is TRBJ2-7 and V is TRBV27; D ambiguous. Germline V gene sequence: CDR1 MNHEY, CDR2 SMNVEV (reference sequence). Trimming removed 3 bases at V and 1 base at J, with 7 bases between. The CDR3 is made up of 13 amino acids. Here the CDR3 reads CASSFGPSYEQYF. The CDR3, as DNA: TGTGCCAGCAGTTTTGGCCCTTCCTACGAGCAGTACTTC.

This clone has a single count. This chain links TRBV9 with TRBJ2-1, with 11 bases fitting TRBD2. CDR1 is SGDLS and CDR2 is YYNGEE in the germline V gene. The junction had 2 bases not matched to a gene; V was cut back by 2 bases and J by 4 bases. The CDR3 consists of 15 residues. CDR3 residues: CASSVSGRGYNEQFF. CDR3 in DNA: TGTGCCAGCAGCGTTAGCGGGAGGGGTTACAATGAGCAGTTCTTC.

The chain has TRBV19 and TRBJ2-3; 7 bases agree with TRBD2. The length of the CDR3 is 14 residues. The junction had 10 bases not matched to a gene; V was cut back by 5 bases and J by 8 bases. Germline-derived CDR1 and CDR2 are LNHDA and SQIVND (reference sequence). The CDR3 DNA reads as TGTGCCAGTAGTGCTCAAGGGCCGGGGGGTACGCAGTATTTT. Its protein product is CASSAQGPGGTQYF.

The CDR3 loop is CASSPVAGGGFNEQFF. The CDR3 nucleotides read TGTGCCAGCAGCCCAGTAGCGGGAGGGGGCTTCAATGAGCAGTTCTTC. The V call is TRBV5-5, the J call TRBJ2-1, with 11 bases matching TRBD2. From germline, CDR1 is SGHKS and CDR2 YYEKEE (reference sequence). This CDR3 region has 16 residues. J lost 6 bases, V lost 4 bases, and 9 bases had no gene match.

This chain uses TRBV9 with TRBJ2-5; D perhaps matches TRBD2 (6 bases). Trimming shortened V by 1 base and J by 2 bases, and 9 bases separated the two germline ends. Per germline, CDR1 SGDLS and CDR2 YYNGEE. The CDR3 loop spans 14 amino acids. The CDR3 is CASSVPGLQETQYF. CDR3 DNA: TGTGCCAGCAGCGTACCCGGACTACAAGAGACCCAGTACTTC.

This chain links TRBV4-1 with TRBJ2-3; 8 nucleotides align to TRBD2. The CDR3 is made up of 20 amino acids. V was pared by 2 bases and J by 2 bases, with 18 bases of the junction left unmatched. Germline V gives CDR1 MGHRA, CDR2 YSYEKL. CDR3: CASSQSGRGAPPRDTDTQYF. CDR3 coding DNA: TGCGCCAGCAGCCAATCCGGGCGGGGGGCCCCCCCCAGGGACACAGATACGCAGTATTTT.